This T cell receptor beta chain originates from a study of T cell responses to AZD1222 COVID-19 vaccine. Study-level information: Second doses that came at about 4 or about 12 weeks were put together.

The CDR3 contains 15 residues. V was pared by 0 bases and J by 5 bases, with 9 bases between. Germline CDR1 and CDR2: SGHRS and YFSETQ. Profiling relied on immunoSEQ multiplex PCR, and the TCRdb table lists in-frame clones only, not all of them. Among about 92,000 clones listed, 88% were seen once. This specimen was peripheral blood, taken on day 0 of AZD1222 vaccination. The receptor was isolated from an adult in good health. This sequence joins TRBV5-1 and TRBJ1-6; D unresolved. The CDR3 loop is CASSLVRKDNSPLHF. CDR3 nucleotides: TGCGCCAGCAGCTTGGTTCGGAAAGATAATTCACCCCTCCACTTT. Drawing the rest from reference TRBV5-1 and TRBJ1-6, the complete variable domain is KAGVTQTPRYLIKTRGQQVTLSCSPISGHRSVSWYQQTPGQGLQFLFEYFSETQRNKGNFPGRFSGRQFSNSRSEMNVSTLELGDSALYLCASSLVRKDNSPLHFGNGTRLTVT.